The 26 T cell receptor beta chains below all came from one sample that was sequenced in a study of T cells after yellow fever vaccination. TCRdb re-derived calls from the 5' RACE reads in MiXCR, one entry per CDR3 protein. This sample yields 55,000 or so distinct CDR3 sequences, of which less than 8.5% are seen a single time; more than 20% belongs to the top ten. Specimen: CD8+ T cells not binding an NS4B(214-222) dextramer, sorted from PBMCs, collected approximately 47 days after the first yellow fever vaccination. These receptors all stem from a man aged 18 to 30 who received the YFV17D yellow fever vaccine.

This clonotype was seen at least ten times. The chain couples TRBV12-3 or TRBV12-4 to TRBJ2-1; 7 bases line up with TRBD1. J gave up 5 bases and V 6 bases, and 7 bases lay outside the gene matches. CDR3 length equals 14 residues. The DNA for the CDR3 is TGTGCCAGCAGCGGGACAGAGGGGAACAATGAGCAGTTCTTC. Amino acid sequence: CASSGTEGNNEQFF.

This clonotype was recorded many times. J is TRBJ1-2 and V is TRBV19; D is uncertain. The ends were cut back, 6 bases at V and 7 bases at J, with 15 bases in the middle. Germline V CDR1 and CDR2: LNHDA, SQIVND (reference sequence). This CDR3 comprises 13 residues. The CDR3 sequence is CASRRSPMAGYTF. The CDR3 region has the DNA TGTGCCAGTAGAAGATCCCCGATGGCTGGCTACACCTTC.

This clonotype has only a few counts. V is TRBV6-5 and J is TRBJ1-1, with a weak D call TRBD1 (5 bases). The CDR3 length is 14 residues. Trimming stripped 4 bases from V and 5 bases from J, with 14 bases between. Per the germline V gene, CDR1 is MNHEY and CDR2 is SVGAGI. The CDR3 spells CASSSWQGGTEAFF. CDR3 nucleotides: TGTGCCAGCAGTTCTTGGCAGGGAGGGACTGAAGCTTTCTTT.

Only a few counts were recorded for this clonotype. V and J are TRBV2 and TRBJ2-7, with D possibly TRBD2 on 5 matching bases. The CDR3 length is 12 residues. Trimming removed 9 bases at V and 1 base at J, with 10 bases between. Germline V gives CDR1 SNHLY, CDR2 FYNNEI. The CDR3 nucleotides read TGTGCCAGTACTAGGGCTTCCTACGAGCAGTACTTC. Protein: CASTRASYEQYF.

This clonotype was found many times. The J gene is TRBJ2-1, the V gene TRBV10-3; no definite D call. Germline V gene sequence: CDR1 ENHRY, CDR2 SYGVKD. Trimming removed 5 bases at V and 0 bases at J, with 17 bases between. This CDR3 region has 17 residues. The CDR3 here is CAISNPGKQSSYNEQFF. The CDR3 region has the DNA TGTGCCATCAGTAACCCTGGGAAACAAAGCTCCTACAATGAGCAGTTCTTC.

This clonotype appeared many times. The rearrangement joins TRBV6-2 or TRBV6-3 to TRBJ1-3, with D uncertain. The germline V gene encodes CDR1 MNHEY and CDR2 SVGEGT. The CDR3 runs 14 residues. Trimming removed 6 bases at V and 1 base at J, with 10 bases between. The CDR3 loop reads CASREQASGNTIYF. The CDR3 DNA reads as TGTGCCAGCAGAGAACAAGCATCTGGAAACACCATATATTTT.

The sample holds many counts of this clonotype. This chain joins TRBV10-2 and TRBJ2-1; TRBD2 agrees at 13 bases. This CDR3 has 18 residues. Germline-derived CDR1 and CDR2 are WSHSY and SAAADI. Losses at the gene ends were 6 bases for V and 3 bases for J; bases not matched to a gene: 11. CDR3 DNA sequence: TGCGCCAGCAGCAAAGGCCTTGGACTAGCGGGGGACTACAATGAGCAGTTCTTC. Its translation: CASSKGLGLAGDYNEQFF.

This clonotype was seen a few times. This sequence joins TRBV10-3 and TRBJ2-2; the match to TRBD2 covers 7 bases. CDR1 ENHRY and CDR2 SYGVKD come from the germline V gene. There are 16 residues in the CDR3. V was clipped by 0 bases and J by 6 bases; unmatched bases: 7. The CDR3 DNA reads TGTGCCATCAGTGAGTCACCCCGGGAGGTTTCCGGGGAGCTGTTTTTT. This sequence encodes CAISESPREVSGELFF.

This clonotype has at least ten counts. The CDR3 nucleotides are TGTGCCAGCAGCTCCTCGGGGGTGCGGGAGACCCAGTACTTC. Amino acids: CASSSSGVRETQYF. This chain links TRBV5-6 with TRBJ2-5; a weak D match, TRBD2 (6 bases). Germline values: CDR1 SGHDT, CDR2 YYEEEE. This CDR3 spans 14 amino acids. V was cut by 3 bases and J by 5 bases, with 14 bases left in between.

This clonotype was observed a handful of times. CDR3 bases: TGCGCCAGCAGTCTGGGAGTAGGCACCCGCAATGAGCAGTTCTTC. Protein: CASSLGVGTRNEQFF. The chain employs TRBV4-1 and TRBJ2-1; possibly TRBD2 for D (5 bases). V was trimmed by 6 bases and J by 6 bases, leaving 18 bases between them. This CDR3 has 15 amino acids. Germline V gene lookup returns CDR1 MGHRA and CDR2 YSYEKL.

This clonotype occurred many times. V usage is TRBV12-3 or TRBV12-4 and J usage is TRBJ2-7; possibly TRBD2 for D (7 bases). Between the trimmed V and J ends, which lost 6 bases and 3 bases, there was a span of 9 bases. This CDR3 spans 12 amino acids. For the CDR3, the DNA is TGTGCCAGCAGGAGGGGGGGCTACGAGCAGTACTTC. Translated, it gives CASRRGGYEQYF.

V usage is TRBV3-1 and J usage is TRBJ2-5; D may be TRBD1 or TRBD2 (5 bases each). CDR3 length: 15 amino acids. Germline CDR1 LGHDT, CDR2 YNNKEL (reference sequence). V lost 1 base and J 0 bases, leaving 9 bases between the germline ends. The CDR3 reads CASSQGDPNQETQYF. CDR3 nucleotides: TGTGCCAGCAGCCAAGGGGACCCCAACCAAGAGACCCAGTACTTC.

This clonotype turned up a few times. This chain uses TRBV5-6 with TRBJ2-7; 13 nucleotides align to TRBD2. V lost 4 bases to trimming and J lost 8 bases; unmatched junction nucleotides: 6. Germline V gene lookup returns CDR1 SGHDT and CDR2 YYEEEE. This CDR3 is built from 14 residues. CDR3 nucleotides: TGTGCCAGCAGCCTTACTAGCGGGGGGGCCAAGCAGTACGTC. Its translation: CASSLTSGGAKQYV.

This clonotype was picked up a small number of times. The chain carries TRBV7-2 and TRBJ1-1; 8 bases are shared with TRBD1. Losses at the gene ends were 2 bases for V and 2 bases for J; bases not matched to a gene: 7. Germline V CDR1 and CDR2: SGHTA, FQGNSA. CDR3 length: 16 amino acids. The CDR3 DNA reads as TGTGCCAGCAGCTTACAGGCGGGACAGGTAAACACTGAAGCTTTCTTT. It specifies CASSLQAGQVNTEAFF. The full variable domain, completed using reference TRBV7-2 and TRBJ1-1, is GAGVSQSPSNKVTEKGKDVELRCDPISGHTALYWYRQSLGQGLEFLIYFQGNSAPDKSGLPSDRFSAERTGGSVSTLTIQRTQQEDSAVYLCASSLQAGQVNTEAFFGQGTRLTVV.

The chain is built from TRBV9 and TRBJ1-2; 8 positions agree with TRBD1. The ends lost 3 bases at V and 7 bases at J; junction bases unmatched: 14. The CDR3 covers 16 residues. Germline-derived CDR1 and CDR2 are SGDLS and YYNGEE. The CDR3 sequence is CASSATGAPSVSGYTF. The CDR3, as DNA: TGTGCCAGCAGCGCGACAGGGGCCCCCTCTGTATCTGGCTACACCTTC.

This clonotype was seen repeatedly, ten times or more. For the CDR3, the DNA is TGTGCCAGCAGCTCGCCGGGACGCCAAGAGACCCAGTACTTC. It codes for CASSSPGRQETQYF. This chain joins TRBV7-9 and TRBJ2-5; the D call may be TRBD1 or TRBD2 (5 bases each). Germline CDR1 and CDR2: SEHNR and FQNEAQ (reference sequence). V gave up 4 bases and J gave up 1 base, with 10 bases separating them. The CDR3 contains 14 residues.

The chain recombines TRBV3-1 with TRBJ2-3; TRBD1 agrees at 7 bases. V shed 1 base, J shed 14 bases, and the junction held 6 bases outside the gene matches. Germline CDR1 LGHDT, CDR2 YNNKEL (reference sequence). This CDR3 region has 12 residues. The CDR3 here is CASSQADRPTYF. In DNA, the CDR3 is TGTGCCAGCAGCCAAGCGGACAGGCCGACGTATTTT.

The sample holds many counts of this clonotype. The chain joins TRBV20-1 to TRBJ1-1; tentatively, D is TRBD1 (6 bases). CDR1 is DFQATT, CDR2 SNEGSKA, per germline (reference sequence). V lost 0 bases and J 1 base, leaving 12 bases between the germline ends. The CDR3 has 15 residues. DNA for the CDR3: TGCAGTGCTAGAGAACAGGGAAGGGGGAACACTGAAGCTTTCTTT. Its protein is CSAREQGRGNTEAFF.

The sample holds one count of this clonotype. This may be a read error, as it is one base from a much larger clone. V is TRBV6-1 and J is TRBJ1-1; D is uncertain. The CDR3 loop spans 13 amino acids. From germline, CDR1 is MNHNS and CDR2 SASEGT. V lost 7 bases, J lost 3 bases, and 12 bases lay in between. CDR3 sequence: CASKIGAYTEAFF. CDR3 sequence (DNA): TGTGCCAGCAAGATCGGAGCGTACACTGAAGCTTTCTTT.

The CDR3 is CASSYLFRKANNEQFF. In DNA, the CDR3 is TGTGCCAGCAGTTACTTATTTCGAAAAGCTAACAATGAGCAGTTCTTC. The chain has TRBV6-5 and TRBJ2-1; D unresolved. The CDR3 is 16 residues long. CDR1 is MNHEY, CDR2 SVGAGI, per germline. Trimming pared 1 base from V and 5 bases from J, leaving 15 bases between.

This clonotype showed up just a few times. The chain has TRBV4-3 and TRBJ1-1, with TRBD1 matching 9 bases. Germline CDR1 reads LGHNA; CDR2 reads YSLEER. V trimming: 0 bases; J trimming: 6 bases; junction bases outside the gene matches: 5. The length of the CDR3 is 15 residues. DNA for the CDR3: TGCGCCAGCAGCCAAGACGGGACAGGGAATCCTGAAGCTTTCTTT. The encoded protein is CASSQDGTGNPEAFF.

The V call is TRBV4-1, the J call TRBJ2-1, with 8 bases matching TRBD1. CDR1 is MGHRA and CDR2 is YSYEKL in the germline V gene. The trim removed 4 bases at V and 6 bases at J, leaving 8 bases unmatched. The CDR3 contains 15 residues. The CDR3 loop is CASSPIGTGGNEQFF. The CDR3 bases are TGCGCCAGCAGCCCCATAGGCACAGGGGGCAATGAGCAGTTCTTC.

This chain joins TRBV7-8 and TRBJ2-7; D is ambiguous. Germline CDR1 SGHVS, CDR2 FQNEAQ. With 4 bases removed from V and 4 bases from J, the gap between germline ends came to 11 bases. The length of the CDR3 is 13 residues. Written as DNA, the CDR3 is TGTGCCAGCAGCTCTAGTGGTCCTTACGAGCAGTACGTC. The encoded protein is CASSSSGPYEQYV.

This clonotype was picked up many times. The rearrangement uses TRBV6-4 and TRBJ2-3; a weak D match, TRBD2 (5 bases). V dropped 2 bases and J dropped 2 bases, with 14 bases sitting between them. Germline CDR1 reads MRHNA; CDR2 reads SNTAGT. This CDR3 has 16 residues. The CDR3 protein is CASSDTSGSATDTQYF. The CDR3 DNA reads TGTGCCAGCAGTGACACGTCGGGGAGCGCCACAGATACGCAGTATTTT.

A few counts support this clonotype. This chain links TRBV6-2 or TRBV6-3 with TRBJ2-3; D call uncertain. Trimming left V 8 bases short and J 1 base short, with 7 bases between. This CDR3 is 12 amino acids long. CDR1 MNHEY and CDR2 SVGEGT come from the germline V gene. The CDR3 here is CASGFRTDTQYF. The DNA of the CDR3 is TGTGCCAGCGGTTTCCGCACAGATACGCAGTATTTT.

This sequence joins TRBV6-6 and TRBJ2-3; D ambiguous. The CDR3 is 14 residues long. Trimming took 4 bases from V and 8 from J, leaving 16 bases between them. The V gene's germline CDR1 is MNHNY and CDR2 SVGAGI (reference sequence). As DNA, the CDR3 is TGTGCCAGCAGTTCCTACCCGGCCCCGATTACGCAGTATTTT. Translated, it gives CASSSYPAPITQYF.